The clone carrying this TCR beta chain was seen more than once but under ten times. No antigen is known for it. The data originate from a study of beta chain features in type 1 diabetes. Study observations and caveats: TCRB CDR3s from Type 1 diabetes patients were moderately but significantly shorter in all four CD4+ subsets.

Averaging about 116 mL, one heparinised blood draw was given by each donor. The study reverse transcribed the entire isolated RNA, so it sequenced expressed TCRB transcripts. This table comes from immunoSEQ multiplex PCR, and its TCRdb copy is limited to in-frame clones, with some not included. The sample consists of a few hundred thousand clones, roughly 12% of them appearing once. J gave up 4 bases and V 7 bases, and 5 bases lay outside the gene matches. The CDR3 extends over 13 amino acids. The germline V gene encodes CDR1 SEHNR and CDR2 FQNEAQ (reference sequence). Sequenced sample: naive CD4+ T cells from blood. This TCR derives from a woman in her late teens or twenties with type 1 diabetes. This rearrangement joins TRBV7-9 to TRBJ1-1; TRBD1 matches 8 bases. The CDR3 DNA reads as TGTGCCAGCACCGTAACAGGGGGCACTGAAGCTTTCTTT. This codes for CASTVTGGTEAFF.